These 10 T cell receptor beta chains share one sample of origin, sequenced in a study of OX40 agonist ivuxolimab in advanced cancers. The protocol was immunoSEQ multiplex PCR, while the TCRdb copy is restricted to in-frame clones and leaves out a portion. The table shows 45,000 or so clones, with approximately 80% occurring only once. The specimen comprised CD4+ or CD8+ T cells sorted from blood, sampled in a trial of the OX40 agonist ivuxolimab. These receptors were taken from an adult with an advanced solid tumor such as melanoma, head and neck, liver or kidney cancer.

The chain joins TRBV7-6 to TRBJ2-7; possible D gene TRBD1, 6 bases. CDR3 length: 14 residues. Germline V gene lookup returns CDR1 SGHVS and CDR2 FNYEAQ. Trimming removed 0 bases at V and 7 bases at J, with 13 bases between. The DNA of the CDR3 is TGTGCCAGCAGCTTAGCGACAGGCCCCCGGGAGCAGTACTTC. It translates to CASSLATGPREQYF.

The CDR3 spells CSAQTQEQFF. The DNA of the CDR3 is TGCAGCGCGCAGACCCAGGAGCAGTTCTTC. The J gene is TRBJ2-1, the V gene TRBV29-1; D is ambiguous. The CDR3 is 10 residues long. Looked up from germline, CDR1 is SQVTM and CDR2 is ANQGSEA. Trimming stripped 7 bases from V and 10 bases from J, with 11 bases between.

The chain couples TRBV4-1 to TRBJ1-5; unclear D gene. CDR1 is MGHRA, CDR2 YSYEKL, per germline. This CDR3 comprises 14 residues. V lost 7 bases and J 6 bases, leaving 16 bases between the germline ends. The CDR3 protein is CASNLAQGGQPQHF. CDR3 nucleotide sequence: TGCGCCAGCAACCTGGCCCAAGGAGGTCAGCCCCAGCATTTT.

The gene calls are TRBV5-6 and TRBJ2-5; the D gene is possibly TRBD2 (5 bases). V shed 4 bases and J shed 3 bases, with 13 bases lying between them. The CDR3 covers 14 residues. Germline V CDR1 and CDR2: SGHDT, YYEEEE. CDR3 bases: TGTGCCAGCAGCGGACTCGGACGGGAAGAGACCCAGTACTTC. It is translated as CASSGLGREETQYF. The entire variable domain, with the rest obtained from reference TRBV5-6 and TRBJ2-5, is as follows: DAGVTQSPTHLIKTRGQQVTLRCSPKSGHDTVSWYQQALGQGPQFIFQYYEEEERQRGNFPDRFSGHQFPNYSSELNVNALLLGDSALYLCASSGLGREETQYFGPGTRLLVL.

This chain uses TRBV2 with TRBJ1-1; D gene uncertain. The germline V gene has CDR1 SNHLY and CDR2 FYNNEI. The V end was cut by 5 bases, the J end by 2 bases, with 12 bases between. CDR3 length: 14 residues. The DNA of the CDR3 is TGTGCCAGCAGTACCCGGCCGGGAAACACTGAAGCTTTCTTT. Translation gives CASSTRPGNTEAFF.

The rearrangement joins TRBV7-9 to TRBJ2-5; 10 nucleotides line up with TRBD2. CDR1 and CDR2 from the germline V gene are SEHNR and FQNEAQ (reference sequence). V was clipped by 5 bases and J by 1 base; unmatched bases: 1. The CDR3 runs to 14 residues. This CDR3 is CASSQRGGQETQYF. CDR3 nucleotides: TGTGCCAGCAGCCAGCGGGGGGGCCAAGAGACCCAGTACTTC.

The rearrangement links TRBV12-5 to TRBJ2-2, with D uncertain. V lost 2 bases and J lost 0, with 10 bases in between. Germline-derived CDR1 and CDR2 are LGHNT and FRNRAP. The CDR3 totals 16 residues. As DNA, the CDR3 is TGTGCTAGTGGTTTGTGGCAGATAGCGAACACCGGGGAGCTGTTTTTT. Translating it yields CASGLWQIANTGELFF.

The sample holds one count of this clone. The chain carries TRBV6-6 and TRBJ2-5, with D tentatively TRBD1 or TRBD2 (6 bases each). From germline, CDR1 is MNHNY and CDR2 SVGAGI (reference sequence). The CDR3 extends over 14 amino acids. V was cut by 4 bases and J by 5 bases, with 14 bases left in between. The DNA of the CDR3 is TGTGCCAGCAGTTCTACGGGGGCGCGGGAGACCCAGTACTTC. It encodes CASSSTGARETQYF.

This chain links TRBV7-2 with TRBJ2-5; D is undetermined. CDR3 size: 15 residues. CDR1 is SGHTA, CDR2 FQGNSA, per germline. Trimming cost V 5 bases and J 3 bases, with 16 bases left between them. CDR3 nucleotide sequence: TGTGCCAGCAGCCCGGAGCTACCCCGCAAAGAGACCCAGTACTTC. It yields the protein CASSPELPRKETQYF.

The gene calls are TRBV7-9 and TRBJ2-4; 7 bases line up with TRBD2. The CDR3 is made up of 16 amino acids. CDR1 is SEHNR, CDR2 FQNEAQ, per germline (reference sequence). V was clipped by 3 bases and J by 3 bases; unmatched bases: 8. CDR3 bases: TGTGCCAGCAGCTTGGGGAGCGGGGACTTCAAAAACATTCAGTACTTC. It specifies CASSLGSGDFKNIQYF.